One and the same sample provided the 3 T cell receptor beta chains below, sequenced in a study of shared clonotypes between healthy human individuals. Clones were sequenced by immunoSEQ multiplex PCR, and TCRdb holds only the in-frame ones, with some missing. The table has about 680,000 clones, approximately 73% seen once; the top ten hold roughly 1.9%. The sequencing input was memory CD4+ T cells sorted from blood. Subset reported: CD45RA-negative fraction. The receptors originated from a young woman in good health.

This clone was seen only once. As DNA, the CDR3 is TGTGCCAGCAGTTACGCCGACAGAGCCAGCTACGAGCAGTACTTC. Protein: CASSYADRASYEQYF. The rearrangement uses TRBV6-6 and TRBJ2-7; TRBD1 might be the D (5 bases). Germline V gene lookup returns CDR1 MNHNY and CDR2 SVGAGI (reference sequence). Trimming removed 2 bases at V and 3 bases at J, with 14 bases between. This CDR3 contains 15 residues.

The V and J genes are TRBV28 and TRBJ1-1; 11 bases are a match to TRBD1. The CDR3 consists of 16 residues. After removal of 8 bases from V and 1 base from J, the junction contained 9 bases not matched to a gene. Germline lookup yields CDR1 MDHEN and CDR2 SYDVKM. CDR3 loop: CASVFGTGGPNTEAFF. The CDR3 DNA is TGTGCCAGCGTGTTCGGGACAGGGGGACCGAACACTGAAGCTTTCTTT.

The V gene is TRBV28, the J gene TRBJ1-1; D unresolved. Between the trimmed V and J ends, which lost 6 bases and 3 bases, there was a span of 8 bases. This CDR3 comprises 12 residues. Germline V gene lookup returns CDR1 MDHEN and CDR2 SYDVKM. DNA of the CDR3: TGTGCCAGCAGGGACGGGGACACTGAAGCTTTCTTT. Its protein product is CASRDGDTEAFF.